The present T cell receptor beta chain was sequenced within a study of OX40 agonist ivuxolimab in advanced cancers. This table comes from immunoSEQ multiplex PCR, and its TCRdb copy is limited to in-frame clones, with some not included. The top ten clones hold about 12% of a sample with around 40,000 clones, 70% to 90% of them seen once. The V end was cut by 4 bases, the J end by 0 bases, with 11 bases between. Looked up from germline, CDR1 is SGHRS and CDR2 is YFSETQ. The CDR3 contains 16 residues. The sequence derives from an adult with an advanced solid tumor such as melanoma, head and neck, liver or kidney cancer. Material: CD4+ or CD8+ T cells sorted from blood, obtained in a trial of the OX40 agonist ivuxolimab. The chain is built from TRBV5-1 and TRBJ1-6; D is possibly TRBD1 (5 bases). The CDR3 coding sequence is TGCGCCAGCAGCCGATCAGGGAGCTCCTATAATTCACCCCTCCACTTT. Translated: CASSRSGSSYNSPLHF.